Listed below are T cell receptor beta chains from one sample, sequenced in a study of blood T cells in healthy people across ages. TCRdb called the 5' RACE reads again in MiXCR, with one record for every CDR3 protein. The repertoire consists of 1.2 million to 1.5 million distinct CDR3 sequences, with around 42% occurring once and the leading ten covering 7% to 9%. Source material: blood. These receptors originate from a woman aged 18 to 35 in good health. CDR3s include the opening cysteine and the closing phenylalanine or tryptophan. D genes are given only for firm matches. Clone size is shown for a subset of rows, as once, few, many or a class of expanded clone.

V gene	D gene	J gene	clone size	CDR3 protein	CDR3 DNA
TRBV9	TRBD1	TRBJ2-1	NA	CASSVGGGDEQFF	TGTGCCAGCAGCGTAGGAGGGGGCGATGAGCAGTTCTTC
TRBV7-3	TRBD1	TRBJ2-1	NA	CASSLKGTGDYGSYNEQFF	TGTGCCAGCAGCTTAAAAGGGACAGGGGATTATGGCTCCTACAATGAGCAGTTCTTC
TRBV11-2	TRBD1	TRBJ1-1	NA	CASSSGTAVLNTEAFF	TGTGCCAGCAGCAGCGGGACAGCAGTTTTGAACACTGAAGCTTTCTTT
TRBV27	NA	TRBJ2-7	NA	CASSSSLGSPYEQYF	TGTGCCAGCAGTTCCTCCCTCGGAAGTCCCTACGAGCAGTACTTC
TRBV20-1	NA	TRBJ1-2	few	CSAPVGGNNYGYTF	TGCAGTGCCCCAGTGGGGGGAAATAACTATGGCTACACCTTC
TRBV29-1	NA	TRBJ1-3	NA	CSVNRDSGNTIYF	TGCAGCGTGAATAGGGACTCTGGAAACACCATATATTTT
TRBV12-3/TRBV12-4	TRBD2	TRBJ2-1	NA	CASSSPRAGGLGEQFF	TGTGCCAGCAGTTCCCCCCGAGCGGGGGGGCTAGGTGAGCAGTTCTTC
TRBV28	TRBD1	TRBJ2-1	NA	CASSLGDRLNYNEQFF	TGTGCCAGCAGTTTAGGGGACAGATTAAACTACAATGAGCAGTTCTTC
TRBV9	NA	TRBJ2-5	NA	CASSVDTVQETQYF	TGTGCCAGCAGCGTCGACACTGTGCAAGAGACCCAGTACTTC
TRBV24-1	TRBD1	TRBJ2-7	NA	CATSDRDRGLDEQYF	TGTGCCACCAGTGACCGGGACAGGGGGTTAGACGAGCAGTACTTC
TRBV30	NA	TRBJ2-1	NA	CAWSIDEQFF	TGTGCCTGGAGTATCGATGAGCAGTTCTTC
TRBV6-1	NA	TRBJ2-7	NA	CASSLSGAVSSYEQYF	TGTGCCAGCAGTCTGTCTGGGGCGGTGAGTTCCTACGAGCAGTACTTC
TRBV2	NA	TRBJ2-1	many	CAPGEPASSNEQFF	TGTGCCCCGGGGGAGCCCGCTTCATCCAATGAGCAGTTCTTC
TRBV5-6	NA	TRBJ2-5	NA	CASSTIVAETQYF	TGTGCCAGCAGCACAATAGTGGCGGAGACCCAGTACTTC
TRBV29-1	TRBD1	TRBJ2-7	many	CSADGQGKEQYF	TGCAGCGCGGATGGACAGGGGAAAGAGCAGTACTTC
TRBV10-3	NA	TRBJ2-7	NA	CAISEKLGGSRLELNEQYF	TGTGCCATCAGTGAGAAATTGGGGGGTTCGCGACTAGAATTAAATGAGCAGTACTTC
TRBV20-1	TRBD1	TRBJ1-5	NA	CSALGTGINSNQPQHF	TGCAGTGCCCTCGGGACAGGGATTAATAGCAATCAGCCCCAGCATTTT
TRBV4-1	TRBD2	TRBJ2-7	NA	CASSQGTRSYEQYF	TGCGCCAGCAGCCAGGGGACTAGGTCCTACGAGCAGTACTTC
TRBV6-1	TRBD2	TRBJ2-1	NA	CASTPGASGGNEQFF	TGTGCCAGCACACCCGGGGCTAGCGGGGGGAATGAGCAGTTCTTC
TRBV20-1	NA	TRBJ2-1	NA	CSARVGEISYNEQFF	TGCAGTGCTCGCGTCGGGGAAATATCCTACAATGAGCAGTTCTTC
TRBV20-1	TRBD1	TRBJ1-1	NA	CSAVFGTGGTEAFF	TGCAGTGCCGTCTTCGGGACAGGGGGGACTGAAGCTTTCTTT
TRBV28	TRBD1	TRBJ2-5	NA	CASSFGQGGKTQYF	TGTGCCAGCAGTTTCGGACAGGGCGGGAAGACCCAGTACTTC
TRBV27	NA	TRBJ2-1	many	CASSFGGPYNEQFF	TGTGCCAGCAGTTTCGGCGGGCCCTACAATGAGCAGTTCTTC
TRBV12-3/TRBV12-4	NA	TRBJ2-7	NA	CASATSERTYEQYF	TGTGCCAGCGCCACGTCAGAGCGGACCTACGAGCAGTACTTC
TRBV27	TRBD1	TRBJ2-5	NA	CASSLRDRGQETQYF	TGTGCCAGCAGTTTACGGGACAGGGGACAAGAGACCCAGTACTTC
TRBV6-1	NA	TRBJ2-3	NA	CASRRREQYF	TGTGCCAGCAGGAGGAGGGAGCAGTATTTT
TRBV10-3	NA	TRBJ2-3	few	CAIRDTPGLRNTDTQYF	TGTGCCATCAGGGATACCCCGGGACTCCGAAACACAGATACGCAGTATTTT